A selection of T cell receptor beta chains follows, all from one sample in a study of CD8+CD57+ T cells in acquired aplastic anemia. MiXCR, run by TCRdb on the reads, gives a single entry per CDR3 protein. The table has some 200,000 distinct CDR3 sequences, around 47% seen once. Specimen: sorted CD4+, CD8+, or CD8+CD57+ T cells (not recorded which) from PBMCs. The receptor source for this set is a human donor with aplastic anemia. Both conserved end residues are part of each CDR3. A D gene is named only where the DNA matches it firmly. Clone size is shown for a subset of rows, as once, few, many or a class of expanded clone.

>TRBV7-2|-|many|TRBJ2-5
TGTGCCAGCAGCTCAGGAACTAGCCGAGAGACCCAGTACTTC
CASSSGTSRETQYF
>TRBV30|-|-|TRBJ1-5
TGTGCCTGGAGTGTACAGGGCGGGACCAATCAGCCCCAGCATTTT
CAWSVQGGTNQPQHF
>TRBV11-1|-|-|TRBJ2-3
TGTGCCAGCAGCACAGAAGGGGTCGGCACAGATACGCAGTATTTT
CASSTEGVGTDTQYF
>TRBV19|TRBD1|many|TRBJ1-2
TGTGCCACCGTGGGACAGGGATTAGATTTAGCTAACTATGGCTACACCTTC
CATVGQGLDLANYGYTF
>TRBV6-1|-|many|TRBJ2-7
TGTGCCAGCAGTGATGTACGGCTGAGCTACGAGCAGTACTTC
CASSDVRLSYEQYF
>TRBV19|-|few|TRBJ1-6
TGTGCCAGTAGTACCGGGAACTATAATTCACCCCTCCACTTT
CASSTGNYNSPLHF
>TRBV12-3/TRBV12-4|-|many|TRBJ1-4
TGTGCCAGCAGTTTAAGTCAGGGAGGGGAAAAACTGTTTTTT
CASSLSQGGEKLFF
>TRBV11-1|TRBD2|-|TRBJ2-7
TGTGCCAGCAGCTTAGGCCCAGGGCGGGAGTCCAACGAACAGTACTTC
CASSLGPGRESNEQYF
>TRBV20-1|-|many|TRBJ1-2
TGCAGTGCTAGAGATAGGACACAACCCTTCTATGGCTACACCTTC
CSARDRTQPFYGYTF
>TRBV7-9|TRBD2|few|TRBJ2-7
TGTGCCAGCAGCTTAGGAGGGAGGGCCAATAGTTGGTACTTC
CASSLGGRANSWYF
>TRBV2|-|-|TRBJ1-4
TGTGCCAGCAGTCCCGAAGAAAAACTGTTTTTT
CASSPEEKLFF
>TRBV6-4|TRBD1|-|TRBJ2-7
TGTGCCAGCAGTGACAAGGAACAGGGGCCCTATAGCTCCTACGAGCAGTACTTC
CASSDKEQGPYSSYEQYF
>TRBV5-1|-|many|TRBJ2-7
TGCGCCAGCAGCCTCGCAGTAGGAATCGGGTACGAGCAGTACTTC
CASSLAVGIGYEQYF
>TRBV20-1|-|once|TRBJ2-7
TGCAGTCCAGAGCGGCTAGGGTCAACCTACGAGCAGTACTTC
CSPERLGSTYEQYF
>TRBV10-1|TRBD1|-|TRBJ2-1
TGCGCCAGCAATGACAGGGGTGAGCAGTTCTTC
CASNDRGEQFF
>TRBV7-9|-|many|TRBJ2-1
TGTGCCAGCAGCTCCCCATTCCTGACAGCTTACAATGAGCAGTTCTTC
CASSSPFLTAYNEQFF
>TRBV25-1|TRBD1|few|TRBJ1-5
TGTGCCAGCAGTGGACAGGGGGCCGGGGATCAGCCCCAGCATTTT
CASSGQGAGDQPQHF
>TRBV2|-|-|TRBJ1-1
TGTGCCAGCAGTGAAGGGGAAACTGAAGCTTTCTTT
CASSEGETEAFF
>TRBV10-3|TRBD1|-|TRBJ2-2
TGTGCCATTGCCGGGACAGGGGGCGATGGCGGGGAGCTGTTTTTT
CAIAGTGGDGGELFF
>TRBV30|-|few|TRBJ1-4
TGTGCCTGGACTTTCTCTCGCGGAAAACTGTTTTTT
CAWTFSRGKLFF
>TRBV24-1|-|-|TRBJ2-1
TGTGCCACCAGTGCCCCCGTTAACTTCCGCTCCTACAATGAGCAGTTCTTC
CATSAPVNFRSYNEQFF
>TRBV20-1|TRBD2|-|TRBJ2-7
TGCAGTACTTCCCGCGCGGGAGGGCCCGACGAGCAGTACTTC
CSTSRAGGPDEQYF
>TRBV15|-|-|TRBJ1-2
TGTGCCACCAGCAGAGATATAGAGGGGGGGAATGGCTACACCTTC
CATSRDIEGGNGYTF
>TRBV6-1|-|-|TRBJ2-5
TGTGCCAGCAGTACGAGACAGGTGGCCGGGGGGACCCAGTACTTC
CASSTRQVAGGTQYF
>TRBV10-3|-|-|TRBJ2-7
TGTGCCATCAGTGAGAGGGGGACGGACGAGCAGTACTTC
CAISERGTDEQYF
>TRBV25-1|TRBD2|-|TRBJ2-3
TGTGCCAGCAGTGAAGCGCGCGGGAGAGATACGCAGTATTTT
CASSEARGRDTQYF
>TRBV7-2|TRBD1|many|TRBJ1-1
TGTGCCAGCAGCTTACAGGGGGCTGGGAACACTGAAGCTTTCTTT
CASSLQGAGNTEAFF
>TRBV10-3|TRBD2|-|TRBJ2-7
TGTGCCATCAGAGTCCTAGCGGGGGGGTTGAACGAGCAGTACTTC
CAIRVLAGGLNEQYF